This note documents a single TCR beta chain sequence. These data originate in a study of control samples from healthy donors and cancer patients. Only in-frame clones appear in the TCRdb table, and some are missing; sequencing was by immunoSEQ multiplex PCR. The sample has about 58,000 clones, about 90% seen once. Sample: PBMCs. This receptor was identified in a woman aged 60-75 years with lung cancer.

CDR3 nucleotides: TGTGCCACCAGCGGCCGGCTGACAGGGGGCGTTGAGACCCAGTACTTC. This encodes CATSGRLTGGVETQYF. The gene calls are TRBV15 and TRBJ2-5, with 10 nucleotides matching TRBD1. The CDR3 has 16 amino acids. Germline CDR1 and CDR2: LNHNV and YYDKDF (reference sequence). J was trimmed by 5 bases and V by 5 bases; bases with no gene match: 11.